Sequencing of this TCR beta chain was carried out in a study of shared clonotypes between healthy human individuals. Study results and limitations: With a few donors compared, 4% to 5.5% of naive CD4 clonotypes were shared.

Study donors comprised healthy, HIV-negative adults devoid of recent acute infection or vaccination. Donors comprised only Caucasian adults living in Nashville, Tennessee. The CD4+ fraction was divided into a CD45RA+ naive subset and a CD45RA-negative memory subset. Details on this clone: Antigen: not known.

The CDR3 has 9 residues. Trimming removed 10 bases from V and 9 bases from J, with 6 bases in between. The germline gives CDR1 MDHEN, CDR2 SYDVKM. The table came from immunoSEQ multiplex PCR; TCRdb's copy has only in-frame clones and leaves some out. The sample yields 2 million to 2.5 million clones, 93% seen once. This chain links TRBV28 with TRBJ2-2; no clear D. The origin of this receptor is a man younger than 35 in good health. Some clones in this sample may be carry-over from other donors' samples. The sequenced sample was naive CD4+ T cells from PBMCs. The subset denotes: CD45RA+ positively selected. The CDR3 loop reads CATQRELFF. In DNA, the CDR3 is TGTGCCACTCAACGGGAGCTGTTTTTT.